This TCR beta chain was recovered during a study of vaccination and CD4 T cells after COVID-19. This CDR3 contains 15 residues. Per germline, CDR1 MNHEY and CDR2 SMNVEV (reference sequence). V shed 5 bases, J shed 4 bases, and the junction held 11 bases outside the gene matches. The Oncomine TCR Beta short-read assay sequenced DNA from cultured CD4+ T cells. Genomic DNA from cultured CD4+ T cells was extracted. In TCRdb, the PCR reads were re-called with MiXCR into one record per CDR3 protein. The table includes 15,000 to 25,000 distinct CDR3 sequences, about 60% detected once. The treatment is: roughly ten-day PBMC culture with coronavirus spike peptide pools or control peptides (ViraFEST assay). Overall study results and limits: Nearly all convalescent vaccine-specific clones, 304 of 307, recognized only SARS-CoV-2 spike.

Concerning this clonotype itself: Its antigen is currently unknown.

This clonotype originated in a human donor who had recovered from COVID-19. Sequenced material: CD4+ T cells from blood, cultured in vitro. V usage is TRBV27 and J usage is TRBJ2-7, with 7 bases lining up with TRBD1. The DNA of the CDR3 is TGTGCCAGCAGTCAATCCGGGACAGCGATATACGAGCAGTACTTC. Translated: CASSQSGTAIYEQYF.